This record covers a single T cell receptor beta chain. What it recognizes is unknown. The data were taken from a study of CD8 T cells in ankylosing spondylitis. Regarding the study as a whole: Existing reports had already noted some motif variants in reactive arthritis synovial fluid and blood. Matched ankylosing spondylitis synovial fluid reportedly contained a significantly enriched population of disease-linked clones. One TCR beta motif, made up of 7 or 8 highly homologous variants, appeared characteristic of ankylosing spondylitis blood. Relatively scarce in peripheral blood, disease-linked clones were CD8+.

CDR3 length: 19 residues. The germline V gene encodes CDR1 MNHEY and CDR2 SMNVEV (reference sequence). Trimming left V 4 bases short and J 9 bases short, with 31 bases between. Using quantitative 5'-RACE with molecular barcodes, the authors made TCR beta libraries. TCRdb reprocessed the 5' RACE reads via MiXCR and lists one record per CDR3 protein. The repertoire consists of hundreds of thousands of distinct CDR3 sequences, with 12% occurring once and the leading ten covering 0.45% to 0.6%. This receptor was obtained from a male donor with ankylosing spondylitis. The V call is TRBV27, the J call TRBJ2-1, with a tentative D call TRBD1 (7 bases). The sample comprised blood, either unsorted or a sorted T cell fraction (not recorded which). The CDR3 DNA reads TGTGCCAGCAGTTCTACGGGGCTACAGGGGACTGGGGCCAGGGTTGAGCAGTTCTTC. The encoded protein is CASSSTGLQGTGARVEQFF.